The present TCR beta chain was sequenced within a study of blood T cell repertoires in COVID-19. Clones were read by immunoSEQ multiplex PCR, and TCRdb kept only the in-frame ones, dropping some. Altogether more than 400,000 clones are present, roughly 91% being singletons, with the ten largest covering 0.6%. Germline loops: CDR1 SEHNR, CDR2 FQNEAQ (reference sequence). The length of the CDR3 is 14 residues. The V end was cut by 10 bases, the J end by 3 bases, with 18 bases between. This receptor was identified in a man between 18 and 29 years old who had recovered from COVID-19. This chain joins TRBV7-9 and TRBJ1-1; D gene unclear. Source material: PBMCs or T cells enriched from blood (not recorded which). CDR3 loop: CATPGIEIDTEAFF. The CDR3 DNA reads TGTGCCACCCCGGGAATAGAAATTGACACTGAAGCTTTCTTT.